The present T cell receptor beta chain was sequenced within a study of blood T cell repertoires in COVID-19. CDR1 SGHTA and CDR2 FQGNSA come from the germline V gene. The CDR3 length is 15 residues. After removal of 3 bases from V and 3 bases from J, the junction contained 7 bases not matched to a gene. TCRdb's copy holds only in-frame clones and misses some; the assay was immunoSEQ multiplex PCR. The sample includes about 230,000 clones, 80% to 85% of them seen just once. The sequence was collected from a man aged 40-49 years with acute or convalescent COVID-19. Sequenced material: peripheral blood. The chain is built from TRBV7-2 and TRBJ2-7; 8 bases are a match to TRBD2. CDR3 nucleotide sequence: TGTGCCAGCAGCTTCCCCGGACTAGCAGACTACGAGCAGTACTTC. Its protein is CASSFPGLADYEQYF. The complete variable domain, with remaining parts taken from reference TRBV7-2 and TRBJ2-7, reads GAGVSQSPSNKVTEKGKDVELRCDPISGHTALYWYRQSLGQGLEFLIYFQGNSAPDKSGLPSDRFSAERTGGSVSTLTIQRTQQEDSAVYLCASSFPGLADYEQYFGPGTRLTVT.